This is a list of T cell receptor beta chains from one sample in a study of cytomegalovirus exposure and HLA in healthy donors. Assay used: immunoSEQ multiplex PCR; TCRdb lists only in-frame clones, some missing. The sample has about 150,000 clones; 60% to 80% are singletons. Sequenced sample: PBMCs. The source is a man aged 25-40 years in good health and CMV-seropositive. CDR3s include the opening cysteine and the closing phenylalanine or tryptophan. A D gene is named only where the DNA matches it firmly. Expanded clones get a size class; other rows say once, few or many, or leave the size out.

CASSRDRYYEQYF	TGTGCCAGTAGTAGGGACAGGTACTACGAGCAGTACTTC	.	TRBD1	TRBV19	TRBJ2-7
CASSREMDQPQHF	TGTGCCAGCAGCCGGGAAATGGATCAGCCCCAGCATTTT	.	.	TRBV28	TRBJ1-5
CASSDHSTYEQYF	TGTGCCAGCAGCGACCACAGTACCTACGAGCAGTACTTC	once	.	TRBV13	TRBJ2-7
CASSYSSREGYGYTF	TGTGCCAGCAGTTACTCGAGCAGGGAGGGCTATGGCTACACCTTC	.	.	TRBV6-6	TRBJ1-2
CSVGEEWTSGEQFF	TGCAGCGTTGGAGAGGAGTGGACTAGCGGTGAGCAGTTCTTC	few	TRBD2	TRBV29-1	TRBJ2-1
CASSQPDRVNEKLFF	TGTGCCAGCAGCCAGCCGGACAGGGTCAATGAAAAACTGTTTTTT	.	TRBD1	TRBV16	TRBJ1-4
CSAENPGNYGYTF	TGCAGCGCTGAGAACCCAGGGAACTATGGCTACACCTTC	.	.	TRBV29-1	TRBJ1-2
CASSRQLQETQYF	TGTGCCAGCAGCCGACAGTTGCAAGAGACCCAGTACTTC	.	.	TRBV6-1	TRBJ2-5
CASSPGLVSTGELFF	TGTGCCAGCAGCCCGGGACTAGTAAGCACCGGGGAGCTGTTTTTT	.	TRBD2	TRBV27	TRBJ2-2
CASSFGGLGYNEQFF	TGTGCCAGCAGTTTCGGGGGGCTAGGCTACAATGAGCAGTTCTTC	.	.	TRBV28	TRBJ2-1
CASSQDRIVETQYF	TGCGCCAGCAGCCAAGATAGAATTGTTGAGACCCAGTACTTC	.	.	TRBV4-1	TRBJ2-5
CASSSGGNGAFF	TGTGCCAGCAGTTCGGGAGGGAATGGGGCTTTCTTT	.	.	TRBV28	TRBJ1-1
CASSLEREGRDEQFF	TGTGCCAGCAGCTTGGAACGGGAGGGCCGGGATGAGCAGTTCTTC	.	TRBD2	TRBV5-4	TRBJ2-1
CASSLVAGEGDEQFF	TGTGCCAGCAGCCTTGTAGCGGGAGAAGGGGATGAGCAGTTCTTC	.	TRBD2	TRBV7-2	TRBJ2-1
CASPGRGEADFMEGRDEQFF	TGTGCCAGCCCAGGTAGGGGGGAAGCGGATTTTATGGAGGGGAGGGATGAGCAGTTCTTC	.	.	TRBV27	TRBJ2-1
CASSLAGSGQYF	TGTGCCAGCAGTTTAGCTGGGAGTGGGCAGTACTTC	.	.	TRBV28	TRBJ2-7